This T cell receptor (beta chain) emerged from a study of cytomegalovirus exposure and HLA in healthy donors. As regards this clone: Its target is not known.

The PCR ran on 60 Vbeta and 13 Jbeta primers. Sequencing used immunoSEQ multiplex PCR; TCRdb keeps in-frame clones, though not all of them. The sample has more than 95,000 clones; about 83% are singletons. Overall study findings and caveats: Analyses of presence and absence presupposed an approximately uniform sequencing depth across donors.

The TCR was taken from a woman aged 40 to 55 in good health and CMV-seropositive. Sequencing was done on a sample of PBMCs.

The CDR3 is CASSLPDRVHEQYF. In nucleotides, the CDR3 is TGTGCCAGCAGCTTACCGGACAGGGTCCACGAGCAGTACTTC. The genes are TRBV5-6 and TRBJ2-7; 8 bases match TRBD1. Germline CDR1 SGHDT, CDR2 YYEEEE. This CDR3 is built from 14 residues. The J segment lost 5 bases and the V segment lost 2 bases, leaving 6 bases of the junction unmatched.